This TCR beta chain was found in a study of regulatory T cells in long-lasting Graves disease. This CDR3 spans 14 amino acids. Germline CDR1 and CDR2: ENHRY and SYGVKD. V was clipped by 1 base and J by 2 bases; unmatched bases: 0. HTBI primers from iRepertoire and Arm-PCR of CDR3 regions yielded the TCR beta libraries. Each CDR3 protein is one row after TCRdb ran MiXCR on the multiplex PCR reads. The table has roughly 320,000 distinct CDR3 sequences, over 15% seen once. Time point denoted: newly diagnosed GD, antithyroid drugs for less than 3 months. With RNA extracted from PBMCs as input, the TCR library was made. These data were likewise used in another study, on T cells in Graves' hyperthyroidism and ophthalmopathy. That paper states: Hyperthyroidism had been newly diagnosed in patients aged 18 to 65, and its duration was under 2 months. The HTBI set primed first-round TCR CDR3 RT-PCR.

The sequencing here drew on peripheral blood mononuclear cells (PBMCs), taken at new diagnosis, from a patient treated with antithyroid drugs. This clonotype originated in a man aged 40-49 years with Graves disease. The rearrangement joins TRBV10-3 to TRBJ2-7; 9 nucleotides match TRBD2. The CDR3 nucleotides are TGTGCCATCAGTGAGTTAGCGGGGGCCTACGAGCAGTACTTC. Its protein product is CAISELAGAYEQYF.